This TCR beta chain was captured by sequencing in a study of beta chain features in type 1 diabetes. For the study at large: The study examined around 98,000,000 sorted cells across all samples.

The authors reverse transcribed all of the isolated RNA, so sequencing captured expressed TCRB transcripts. Profiled with immunoSEQ multiplex PCR; TCRdb holds only in-frame clones, not every one. The sample lists under 50,000 clones; over 60% were seen once. As concerns this clone: Its target is unknown.

General observations from the study: The naive, central memory and Treg TCRB repertoires looked more alike in patients than they did in healthy donors. In all four CD4+ subsets, TCRB CDR3 length was significantly, moderately reduced in type 1 diabetes.

Germline V CDR1 and CDR2: SGHNT, YYREEE (reference sequence). The CDR3 totals 15 residues. V lost 1 base, J lost 2 bases, and 12 bases lay in between. The single heparinised draw taken from each donor contained about 120 mL of blood on average. The specimen sequenced was Tregs from blood. The V gene is TRBV5-4, the J gene TRBJ2-5, with D possibly matching TRBD2 (6 bases). This receptor was obtained from a woman in her late teens or twenties with type 1 diabetes. CDR3 sequence (DNA): TGTGCCAGCAGCTTGCGGACTATACAACAAGAGACCCAGTACTTC. This encodes CASSLRTIQQETQYF.